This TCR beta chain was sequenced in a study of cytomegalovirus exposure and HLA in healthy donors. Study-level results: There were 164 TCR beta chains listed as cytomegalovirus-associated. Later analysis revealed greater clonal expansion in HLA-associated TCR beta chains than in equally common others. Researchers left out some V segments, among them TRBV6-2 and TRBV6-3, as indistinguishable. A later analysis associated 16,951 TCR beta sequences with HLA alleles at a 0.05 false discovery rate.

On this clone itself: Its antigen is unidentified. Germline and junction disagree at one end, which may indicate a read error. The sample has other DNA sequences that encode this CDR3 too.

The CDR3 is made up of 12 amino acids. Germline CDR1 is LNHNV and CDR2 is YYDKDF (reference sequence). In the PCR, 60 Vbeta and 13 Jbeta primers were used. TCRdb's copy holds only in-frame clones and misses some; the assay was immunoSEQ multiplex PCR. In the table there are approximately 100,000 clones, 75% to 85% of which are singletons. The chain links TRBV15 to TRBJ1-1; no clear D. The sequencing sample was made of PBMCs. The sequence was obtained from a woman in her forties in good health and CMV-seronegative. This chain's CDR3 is CATRGENTEAFF. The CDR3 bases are TGTGCCACCAGGGGCGAAAACACTGAAGCCTTCTTT.